This TCR beta chain is drawn from a study of chronic HIV infection and antiretroviral therapy. CDR1 and CDR2 (germline): SGHNT, YYREEE (reference sequence). The V and J ends lost 4 bases and 8 bases respectively, with 13 bases between them. The CDR3 has 13 amino acids. TCRdb reprocessed the 5' RACE reads via MiXCR and lists one record per CDR3 protein. The repertoire holds 45,000 to 60,000 distinct CDR3 sequences, with about 18% as singletons. This TCR was recovered from an adult who had HIV and had not received antiretroviral therapy, or was an uninfected healthy control (not recorded which). Sequenced material: peripheral blood. This chain joins TRBV5-4 and TRBJ2-4; D unclear. The CDR3 region has the DNA TGTGCCAGCAGCCAACAGAATCAGGACATTCAGTACTTC. This gives the protein CASSQQNQDIQYF. Filled out from reference TRBV5-4 and TRBJ2-4, the complete variable domain reads ETGVTQSPTHLIKTRGQQVTLRCSSQSGHNTVSWYQQALGQGPQFIFQYYREEENGRGNFPPRFSGLQFPNYSSELNVNALELDDSALYLCASSQQNQDIQYFGAGTRLSVL.